The 6 T cell receptor beta chains below all came from one sample that was sequenced in a study of blood T cells in healthy people across ages. A sample-barcoded 5' primer and a J-beta primer mix were used in a second PCR of about 6 to 12 cycles. TCRdb redid the calling of the 5' RACE reads with MiXCR, one entry per CDR3 protein. This table has about 640,000 distinct CDR3 sequences, roughly three fifths appearing once. Sequencing used blood. Receptor source: a man aged 55 to 69 in good health.

The chain employs TRBV4-1 and TRBJ2-5, with TRBD1 as a possible D gene (5 bases). The CDR3 is 15 amino acids. Per the germline V gene, CDR1 is MGHRA and CDR2 is YSYEKL. V gave up 2 bases and J gave up 1 base, with 11 bases separating them. CDR3 residues: CASSQKTATQETQYF. The CDR3 DNA reads TGCGCCAGCAGCCAAAAGACAGCAACCCAAGAGACCCAGTACTTC.

This clonotype was seen a handful of times. The chain combines TRBV2 with TRBJ2-5; D not resolved. Trimming shortened V by 6 bases and J by 7 bases, and 12 bases separated the two germline ends. Germline CDR1 is SNHLY and CDR2 is FYNNEI. The CDR3 length is 12 residues. The CDR3 DNA reads as TGTGCCAGCAGGGCCGATGAAGCGACCCAGTACTTC. Residues: CASRADEATQYF.

CDR3 sequence (DNA): TGTGCCATCAGTGGGGGAAGTGACTACGAGCAGTACTTC. Encoded protein: CAISGGSDYEQYF. The chain recombines TRBV10-3 with TRBJ2-7; D is ambiguous. Germline V gene lookup returns CDR1 ENHRY and CDR2 SYGVKD. Trimming took off 4 bases at V and 3 bases at J, with 10 bases between the two ends. The CDR3 is made up of 13 amino acids.

This chain connects TRBV29-1 to TRBJ2-4; D gene ambiguous. Trimming took off 7 bases at V and 9 bases at J, with 13 bases between the two ends. Germline V CDR1 and CDR2: SQVTM, ANQGSEA. The CDR3 contains 11 residues. The CDR3 bases are TGCAGCGCCCGGCTCCGCGGCATTCAGTACTTC. It yields the protein CSARLRGIQYF.

The V and J genes are TRBV4-1 and TRBJ1-2; D not resolved. Germline V gene data show CDR1 as MGHRA and CDR2 as YSYEKL. The germline V and J ends were trimmed by 0 bases and 10 bases, with 18 bases remaining between them. The CDR3 covers 15 residues. Here the CDR3 DNA reads TGCGCCAGCAGCCAAGATTTTTGGCCAGGAGCTTACTACACCTTC. It codes for CASSQDFWPGAYYTF.

The chain uses TRBV5-1 and TRBJ1-1, with TRBD1 as a possible D gene (5 bases). This CDR3 has 14 amino acids. Trimming cost V 3 bases and J 0 bases, with 9 bases left between them. Germline V CDR1 and CDR2: SGHRS, YFSETQ. The CDR3 sequence is CASSSRGVNTEAFF. The CDR3 nucleotides read TGCGCCAGCAGCTCCCGGGGGGTGAACACTGAAGCTTTCTTT. The full variable domain, with the rest looked up from reference TRBV5-1 and TRBJ1-1, is KAGVTQTPRYLIKTRGQQVTLSCSPISGHRSVSWYQQTPGQGLQFLFEYFSETQRNKGNFPGRFSGRQFSNSRSEMNVSTLELGDSALYLCASSSRGVNTEAFFGQGTRLTVV.